Reported below is one T cell receptor (beta chain). Its antigen is as yet unknown. This sample was included in a study of CD8 T cells in ankylosing spondylitis. The CDR3 runs 15 residues. The V end lost 2 bases, the J end lost 5 bases, and 10 bases lay between the germline ends. MiXCR was run by TCRdb on the 5' RACE reads, yielding one entry per CDR3 protein. The data show more than 200,000 distinct CDR3 sequences, more than 20% seen once. General observations from the study: Typical of ankylosing spondylitis blood, it appeared, was a TCR beta motif of roughly eight highly homologous variants.

Source material: blood, either unsorted or a sorted T cell fraction (not recorded which). The chain is built from TRBV12-3 or TRBV12-4 and TRBJ1-6, with D maybe TRBD1 (5 bases). The origin of this receptor is a male donor with ankylosing spondylitis or in good health (not recorded which). The DNA for the CDR3 is TGTGCCAGCAGTTTAAGGCGGGGGGATAATTCACCCCTCCACTTT. This encodes CASSLRRGDNSPLHF.